The 5 T cell receptor beta chains below were found in one sample sequenced in a study of persistence of HIV-infected CD4 T cells. Anti-CD3/anti-CD28 beads served as a nonspecific positive control stimulus. Responding CD4+ T cells were sorted by upregulation of both CD40 ligand and CD69. Their antigens remain unidentified. The libraries were made with immunoSEQ version 4 in survey mode. Data came from immunoSEQ multiplex PCR; TCRdb stores just in-frame clones and leaves some out. The table shows about 45,000 clones, with roughly 90% occurring only once. This material consisted of CD4+ T cells sorted from PBMCs after approximately 19-hour stimulation, taken from a patient who received antiretroviral therapy. These TCRs come from an adult woman with HIV who was CMV-seropositive.

The V and J genes are TRBV7-2 and TRBJ1-1; D call uncertain. V was clipped by 4 bases and J by 10 bases, with 16 bases between them. The germline V gene has CDR1 SGHTA and CDR2 FQGNSA. This CDR3 has 13 residues. CDR3 loop: CASSYQSSGAAFF. CDR3 nucleotide sequence: TGTGCCAGCAGCTATCAATCTTCGGGCGCAGCTTTCTTT.

J is TRBJ2-2 and V is TRBV6-6; D not resolved. The CDR3 is 12 residues long. Germline V CDR1 and CDR2: MNHNY, SVGAGI (reference sequence). Trimming shortened V by 4 bases and J by 4 bases, and 4 bases separated the two germline ends. The CDR3 spells CASSFTTGELFF. The CDR3 coding sequence is TGTGCCAGCAGTTTTACCACCGGGGAGCTGTTTTTT.

The CDR3, as DNA: TGCAGCGTTGACCACCCTAACTATGGCTACACCTTC. This gives the protein CSVDHPNYGYTF. This sequence joins TRBV29-1 and TRBJ1-2; D is ambiguous. V was cut by 3 bases and J by 0 bases, with 5 bases left in between. This CDR3 spans 12 amino acids. Germline CDR1 SQVTM, CDR2 ANQGSEA.

The V call is TRBV25-1, the J call TRBJ2-3; 8 bases align to TRBD2. This CDR3 region has 14 residues. V shed 5 bases, J shed 3 bases, and the junction held 4 bases outside the gene matches. Germline CDR1 MGHDK, CDR2 SYGVNS. The CDR3 sequence: CASSTGGVTDTQYF. The CDR3 bases are TGTGCCAGCAGTACGGGGGGGGTAACAGATACGCAGTATTTT. Combining the CDR3 with reference TRBV25-1 and TRBJ2-3 gives the whole variable domain EADIYQTPRYLVIGTGKKITLECSQTMGHDKMYWYQQDPGMELHLIHYSYGVNSTEKGDLSSESTVSRIRTEHFPLTLESARPSHTSQYLCASSTGGVTDTQYFGPGTRLTVL.

This clone was detected only once. The chain carries TRBV12-3 or TRBV12-4 and TRBJ1-5; the D is unclear. Trimming pared 2 bases from V and 5 bases from J, leaving 7 bases between. The CDR3 has 13 amino acids. This chain's CDR3 is CASSLMDYQPQHF. The CDR3 nucleotides are TGTGCCAGCAGTTTAATGGATTATCAGCCCCAGCATTTT.